This note documents a single TCR beta chain sequence. Its antigen is as yet unknown. One junction end disagrees with the germline gene, perhaps due to a read error. The CDR3 has 15 residues. Germline lookup yields CDR1 SGHRS and CDR2 YFSETQ. The data were taken from a study of PD-1 blockade in classical Hodgkin lymphoma. Study observations and caveats: No one has yet defined what causes the repertoire differences, which may be disease activity or prior therapy.

Noted time point: cycle 4 day 1 (C4D1), after 6 weeks of nivolumab. All patients relapsed after autologous stem cell transplantation, and brentuximab vedotin exposure varied. Profiling relied on immunoSEQ multiplex PCR, and the TCRdb table lists in-frame clones only, not all of them. The sample holds fewer than 25,000 clones, around 68% seen once. This sample comprised peripheral blood mononuclear cells (PBMCs), obtained before the fourth cycle of nivolumab. The chain carries TRBV5-1 and TRBJ1-4; D is undetermined. This TCR derives from a human donor with classical Hodgkin lymphoma. The CDR3 DNA sequence: TGCGCCAGCAGATTGGATCGGGGATCCGATGAAAAACTGTTTTTT. Its translation is CASRLDRGSDEKLFF.